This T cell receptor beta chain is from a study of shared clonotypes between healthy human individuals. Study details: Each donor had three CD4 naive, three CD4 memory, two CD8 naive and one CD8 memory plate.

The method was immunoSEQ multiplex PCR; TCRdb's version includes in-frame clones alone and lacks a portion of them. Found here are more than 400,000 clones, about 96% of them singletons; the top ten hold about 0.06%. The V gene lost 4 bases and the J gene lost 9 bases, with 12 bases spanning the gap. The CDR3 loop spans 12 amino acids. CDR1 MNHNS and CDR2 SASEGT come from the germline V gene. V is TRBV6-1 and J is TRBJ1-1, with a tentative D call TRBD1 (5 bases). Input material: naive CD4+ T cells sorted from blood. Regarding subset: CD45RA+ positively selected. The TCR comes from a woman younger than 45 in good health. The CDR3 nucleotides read TGTGCCAGCAGTGGACAGTCGGTCAAAGCTTTCTTT. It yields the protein CASSGQSVKAFF.